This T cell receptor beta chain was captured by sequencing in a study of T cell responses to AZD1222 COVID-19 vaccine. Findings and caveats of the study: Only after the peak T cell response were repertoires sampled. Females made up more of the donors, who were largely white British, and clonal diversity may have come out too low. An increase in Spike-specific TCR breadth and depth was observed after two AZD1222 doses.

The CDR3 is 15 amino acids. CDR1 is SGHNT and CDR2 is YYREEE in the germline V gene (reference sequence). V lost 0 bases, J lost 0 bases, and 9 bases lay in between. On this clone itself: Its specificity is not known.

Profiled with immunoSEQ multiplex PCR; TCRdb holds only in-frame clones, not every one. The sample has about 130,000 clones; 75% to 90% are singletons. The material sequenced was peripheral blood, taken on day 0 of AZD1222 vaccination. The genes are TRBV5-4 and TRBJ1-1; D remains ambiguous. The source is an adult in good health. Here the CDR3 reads CASSLASGVNTEAFF. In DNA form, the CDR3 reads TGTGCCAGCAGCTTGGCCTCAGGAGTGAACACTGAAGCTTTCTTT.